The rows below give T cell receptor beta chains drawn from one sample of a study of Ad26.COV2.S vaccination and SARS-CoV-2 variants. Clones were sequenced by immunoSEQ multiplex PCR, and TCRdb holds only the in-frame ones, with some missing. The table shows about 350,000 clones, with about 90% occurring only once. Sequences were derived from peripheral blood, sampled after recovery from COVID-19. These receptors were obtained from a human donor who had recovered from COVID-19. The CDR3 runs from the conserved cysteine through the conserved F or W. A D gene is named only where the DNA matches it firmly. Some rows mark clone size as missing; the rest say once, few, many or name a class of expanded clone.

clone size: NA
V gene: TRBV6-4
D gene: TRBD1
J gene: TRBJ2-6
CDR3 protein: CASSEYGQGAGANVLTF
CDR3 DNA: TGTGCCAGCAGTGAATACGGACAGGGGGCTGGGGCCAACGTCCTGACTTTC

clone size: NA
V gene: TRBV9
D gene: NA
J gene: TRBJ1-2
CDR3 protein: CASSVEGQPNYGYTF
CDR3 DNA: TGTGCCAGCAGCGTAGAAGGACAACCCAACTATGGCTACACCTTC

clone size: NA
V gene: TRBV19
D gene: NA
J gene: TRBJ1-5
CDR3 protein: CASRMRTDSNQPQHF
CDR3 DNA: TGTGCCAGTAGGATGAGGACGGATAGCAATCAGCCCCAGCATTTT

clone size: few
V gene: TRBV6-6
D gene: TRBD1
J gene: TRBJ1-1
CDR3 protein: CASRPLRDRKVFF
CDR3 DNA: TGTGCCAGCAGACCTCTAAGGGACAGGAAAGTTTTCTTT

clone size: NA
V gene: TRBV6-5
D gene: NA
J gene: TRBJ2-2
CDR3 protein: CASRGRTGELFF
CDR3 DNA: TGTGCCAGCAGGGGACGGACCGGGGAGCTGTTTTTT

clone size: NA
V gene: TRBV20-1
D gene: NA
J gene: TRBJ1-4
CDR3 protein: CSAETGEKLFF
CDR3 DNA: TGCAGTGCTGAAACAGGAGAAAAACTGTTTTTT

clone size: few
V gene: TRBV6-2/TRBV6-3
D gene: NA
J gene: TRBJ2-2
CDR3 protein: CASSLRENTGELFF
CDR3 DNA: TGTGCCAGCAGTTTACGGGAGAACACCGGGGAGCTGTTTTTT

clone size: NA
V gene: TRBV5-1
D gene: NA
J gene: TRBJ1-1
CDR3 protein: CASGNGAFMNTEAFF
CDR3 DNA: TGCGCCAGCGGTAACGGGGCTTTTATGAACACTGAAGCTTTCTTT

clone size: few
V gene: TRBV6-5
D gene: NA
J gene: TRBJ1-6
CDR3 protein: CASSYNRLLKSPLHF
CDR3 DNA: TGTGCCAGCAGTTACAATCGCCTCCTTAAGTCACCCCTCCACTTT

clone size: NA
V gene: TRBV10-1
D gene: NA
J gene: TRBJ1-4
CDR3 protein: CASSDYSDAGNEKLFF
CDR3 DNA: TGCGCCAGCAGTGACTATAGTGACGCCGGTAATGAAAAACTGTTTTTT

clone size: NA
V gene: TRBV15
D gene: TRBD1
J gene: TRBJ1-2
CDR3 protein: CATSRAGTGGSYGYTF
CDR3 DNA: TGTGCCACCAGCAGAGCCGGGACAGGGGGGAGCTATGGCTACACCTTC